Described below is a single T cell receptor (beta chain) sequence and its context. Its antigen is currently not known. One base away there is no much larger clone; base qualities are not given. CDR1 LGHDT and CDR2 YNNKEL were looked up in the germline V gene (reference sequence). The CDR3 starts with the cysteine, ends with the phenylalanine, and has 12 residues. Left in the record is the CDR3 DNA by itself, 36 bases read in frame from the first base. Trimming takes 2 bases from V and 4 bases from J, and the germline ends sit 5 bases apart. The sample originates from a study of blood T cell repertoires in COVID-19 (dated by TCRdb to 2019 to 2021). In terms of the full investigation: Collaborator samples came from the United States, Italy and Spain and covered acute and convalescent phases of COVID-19. Samples came from the ongoing ImmuneRACE study (first 160 participants) plus 1,254 subjects from 6 global collaborators. The repertoires were released in a freely available public database intended as a resource for research on the immune response to SARS-CoV-2. Where available, HLA class I and class II types were obtained from metadata supplied by the sample provider rather than from assay-based typing. Nearly every sample came with metadata listing a de-identified subject ID, COVID-19 status, age in years and sex. Subjects who had been exposed to COVID-19, were actively infected with it, or had recovered from it provided the deeply sampled blood TCRbeta repertoires that made up the dataset. The prospective study material was composed of cDNA or gDNA derived from T cells, B-cell-depleted T cells, or PBMCs. Findings and caveats that apply to the study as a whole: The quantity of clinical and demographic metadata differed by source and by participant and was supplied without curation.

TCRbeta CDR3 regions were amplified from genomic DNA using the immunoSEQ Assay, a bias-controlled multiplex PCR. The source study handled its data this way. The number of nucleated cells in each sample was estimated by amplification of reference gene primers within the assay. To quantify the absolute abundance of each unique TCRbeta CDR3 rearrangement, sequence reads were collapsed and filtered. For each sample, productive Simpson clonality was calculated as the square root of Simpson's diversity index across productive rearrangements. TCRdb provides this immuneACCESS table in a form limited to in-frame rearrangements. Some clones are lacking; in checked studies, under half of them reflect an unresolved V gene, and why the rest are absent is not known. The V and J calls and clone size come from that table; D and trimming were worked out from the DNA. The sample includes roughly 48,000 clones, with 88% observed a single time. The biggest ten clones account for roughly an eighth of the sample.

Whole blood was collected in K2EDTA tubes by collaborating institutions according to the institutions' own protocols. Collaborator samples were shipped for TCRbeta analysis as frozen whole blood, isolated PBMCs, or DNA extracted from either sample type. The origin of this receptor is a human donor in a cohort sampled during active COVID-19. Rearrangement joined TRBV3-1 (or the pseudogene TRBV3-2) to TRBJ1-2, with an unclear D gene assignment. Sequencing used peripheral blood. DNA sequence: TGTGCCAGCAGCCAACGGGGCTATGGCTACACCTTC. Its protein is CASSQRGYGYTF.